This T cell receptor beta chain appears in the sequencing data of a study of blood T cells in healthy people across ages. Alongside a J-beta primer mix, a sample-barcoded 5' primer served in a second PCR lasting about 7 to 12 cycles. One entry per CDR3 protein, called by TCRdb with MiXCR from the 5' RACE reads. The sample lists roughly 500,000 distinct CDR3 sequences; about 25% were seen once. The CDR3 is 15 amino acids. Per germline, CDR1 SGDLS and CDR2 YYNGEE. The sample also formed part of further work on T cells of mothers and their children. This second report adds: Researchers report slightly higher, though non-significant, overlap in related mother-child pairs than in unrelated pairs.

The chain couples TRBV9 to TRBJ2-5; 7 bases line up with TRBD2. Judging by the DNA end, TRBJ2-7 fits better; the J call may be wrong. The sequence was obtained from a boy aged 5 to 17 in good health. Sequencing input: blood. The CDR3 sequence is CASSVGGTASYEQYF. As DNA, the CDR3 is TGTGCCAGCAGCGTCGGGGGGACGGCTTCCTACGAGCAGTACTTC.